This T cell receptor beta chain was sequenced during a study of PD-1 blockade in classical Hodgkin lymphoma. Study-level findings and limits: The study found complete responders had baseline diversity similar to newly diagnosed patients. Patients with an early start, nivolumab under 1 year after ASCT, were excluded.

In every patient, relapse followed autologous stem cell transplantation, while exposure to brentuximab vedotin differed. Sequencing used immunoSEQ multiplex PCR; TCRdb keeps in-frame clones, though not all of them. The data contain about 29,000 clones, around 71% of them singletons. As to this clone: Its antigen remains unknown.

The sequence derives from a human donor with classical Hodgkin lymphoma. This sample comprised peripheral blood mononuclear cells (PBMCs), obtained before the second cycle of nivolumab.

The CDR3 DNA follows: TGTGCCAGCAGCTTAGGGACAGGGGGAGGGGAGCAGTACTTC. Translation: CASSLGTGGGEQYF. The chain employs TRBV7-9 and TRBJ2-7; 10 bases are a match to TRBD1. Trimming removed 1 base from V and 7 bases from J; junction bases left unmatched: 4. This CDR3 has 14 residues. Germline V gene sequence: CDR1 SEHNR, CDR2 FQNEAQ (reference sequence).